One and the same sample provided the 31 T cell receptor beta chains below, sequenced in a study of radiotherapy plus CTLA-4 blockade in lung cancer (dated by TCRdb to about 2018). The library relied on the immunoSEQ multiplex PCR assay. In TCRdb, the immuneACCESS table is reduced to in-frame sequences with V and J assigned. These tables do not hold every clone; where another copy was compared, an unresolved V gene accounts for under half, and the others remain unexplained. The sample records over 75,000 clones, approximately 83% of which are singletons. Of the sample, around 0.79% is held by the ten largest clones. Sequenced material: peripheral blood, taken from a patient treated with radiotherapy plus ipilimumab. Source of these receptors: a human donor with non-small cell lung cancer who had stable disease on radiotherapy plus ipilimumab.

The V call is TRBV25-1, the J call TRBJ1-1, with TRBD1 as a possible D gene (5 bases). Germline V CDR1 and CDR2: MGHDK, SYGVNS. The CDR3 has 15 residues. Trimming left V 5 bases short and J 1 base short, with 14 bases between. CDR3 residues: CASSNRQQRNTEAFF. In DNA, the CDR3 is TGTGCCAGCAGTAACCGACAGCAGAGGAACACTGAAGCTTTCTTT.

Turning to this clone: The same CDR3 also results from other DNA sequences found in this sample. The CDR3 spells CASSPKTRGYCNQPQHF. The CDR3 coding sequence is TGTGCCAGCAGCCCGAAGACACGGGGGTATTGCAATCAGCCCCAGCATTTT. V usage is TRBV9 and J usage is TRBJ1-5, with D possibly matching TRBD1 (5 bases). Looked up from germline, CDR1 is SGDLS and CDR2 is YYNGEE. The ends were cut back, 4 bases at V and 2 bases at J, with 19 bases in the middle. This CDR3 spans 17 amino acids.

The CDR3 bases are TGTGCCAGCAGCCCCTGGACCGGGGAGCTGTTTTTT. Its protein is CASSPWTGELFF. The chain links TRBV7-6 to TRBJ2-2; D is uncertain. Germline values: CDR1 SGHVS, CDR2 FNYEAQ. Trimming removed 5 bases from V and 5 bases from J, with 6 bases in between. The CDR3 loop spans 12 amino acids.

J is TRBJ1-1 and V is TRBV29-1; 10 nucleotides match TRBD1. The CDR3 length is 13 residues. Germline V gene lookup returns CDR1 SQVTM and CDR2 ANQGSEA. J was trimmed by 4 bases and V by 4 bases; bases with no gene match: 3. The CDR3 loop reads CSVGQGAGTEAFF. DNA of the CDR3: TGCAGCGTTGGACAGGGGGCCGGCACTGAAGCTTTCTTT.

The rearrangement links TRBV25-1 to TRBJ2-1, with a possible D match to TRBD2 (6 bases). This CDR3 has 15 residues. Trimming stripped 4 bases from V and 0 bases from J, with 10 bases between. Germline V lookup: CDR1 MGHDK, CDR2 SYGVNS. CDR3 protein: CASSGGRDSYNEQFF. The CDR3 coding sequence is TGTGCCAGCAGTGGTGGGCGGGACTCCTACAATGAGCAGTTCTTC.

This clone showed up just a few times. The rearrangement links TRBV10-3 to TRBJ2-2, with TRBD1 as a possible D gene (5 bases). V was clipped by 4 bases and J by 4 bases, with 7 bases between them. CDR3 length: 13 amino acids. Germline loops: CDR1 ENHRY, CDR2 SYGVKD. This chain's CDR3 is CAISGTGTGELFF. DNA for the CDR3: TGTGCCATCAGTGGAACAGGCACCGGGGAGCTGTTTTTT.

This clone was picked up one time. The junction departs from germline at one end; a sequencing error may be responsible. This chain joins TRBV6-7 and TRBJ2-7; possibly TRBD1 or TRBD2 for D (5 bases each). Being an ORF, TRBV6-7 has a function that is uncertain. The CDR3 is 12 residues long. This CDR3 is CARTEGSYEQCF. The CDR3, as DNA: TGTGCCAGGACAGAGGGTTCCTACGAGCAGTGCTTC.

The chain's CDR3 is CASSVETGGTYEQYF. DNA for the CDR3: TGTGCCAGCAGCGTAGAAACGGGAGGGACCTACGAGCAGTACTTC. V and J are TRBV9 and TRBJ2-7, with 8 bases that match TRBD2. With V trimmed by 0 bases and J by 2 bases, 4 bases remained unmatched. The CDR3 runs to 15 residues. Germline loops: CDR1 SGDLS, CDR2 YYNGEE.

The gene calls are TRBV5-1 and TRBJ1-2; 9 nucleotides agree with TRBD1. The germline V gene has CDR1 SGHRS and CDR2 YFSETQ. Germline trimming cut 0 bases from V and 3 bases from J; bases unmatched to any gene: 6. The CDR3 extends over 16 amino acids. CDR3 in amino acids: CASSLDLGTGYYGYTF. The CDR3, as DNA: TGCGCCAGCAGCTTGGATTTAGGGACAGGGTACTATGGCTACACCTTC.

This clone was counted between two and nine times. The chain is built from TRBV7-9 and TRBJ1-5; no clear D. The CDR3 totals 15 residues. Between the trimmed V and J ends, which lost 0 bases and 0 bases, there was a span of 6 bases. The V gene's germline CDR1 is SEHNR and CDR2 FQNEAQ (reference sequence). The CDR3 is CASSLAGDSNQPQHF. The CDR3, as DNA: TGTGCCAGCAGCTTAGCAGGAGATAGCAATCAGCCCCAGCATTTT.

The genes are TRBV5-4 and TRBJ2-1, with 12 bases matching TRBD2. Trimming took 5 bases from V and 4 from J; bases not matched to a gene: 4. This CDR3 spans 15 amino acids. Germline assignment: CDR1 SGHNT and CDR2 YYREEE (reference sequence). DNA for the CDR3: TGTGCCAGCAGTTCCGGGACTAGCGGGTACAATGAGCAGTTCTTC. Translating gives CASSSGTSGYNEQFF. Based on the CDR3 plus reference TRBV5-4 and TRBJ2-1, the full variable domain is ETGVTQSPTHLIKTRGQQVTLRCSSQSGHNTVSWYQQALGQGPQFIFQYYREEENGRGNFPPRFSGLQFPNYSSELNVNALELDDSALYLCASSSGTSGYNEQFFGPGTRLTVL.

The CDR3 reads CASSAGLAGGETQYF. The CDR3 nucleotides are TGTGCCAGCAGCGCCGGACTAGCGGGGGGCGAGACCCAGTACTTC. The chain joins TRBV9 to TRBJ2-5; TRBD2 aligns across 14 bases. Per the germline V gene, CDR1 is SGDLS and CDR2 is YYNGEE. Germline trimming cut 3 bases from V and 5 bases from J; bases unmatched to any gene: 3. The CDR3 loop spans 15 amino acids.

The CDR3 is CASSQQGDGYTF. In DNA form, the CDR3 reads TGTGCCAGCAGCCAGCAGGGGGATGGCTACACCTTC. This rearrangement joins TRBV16 to TRBJ1-2; TRBD1 aligns across 7 bases. The length of the CDR3 is 12 residues. Trimming cost V 3 bases and J 6 bases; bases outside gene matches: 1. CDR1 and CDR2 (germline): KGHSY, FQNENV.

The chain employs TRBV2 and TRBJ2-5; 9 nucleotides line up with TRBD2. CDR3 length equals 15 residues. J gave up 7 bases and V 5 bases, and 11 bases lay outside the gene matches. CDR1 SNHLY and CDR2 FYNNEI come from the germline V gene. DNA for the CDR3: TGTGCCAGCAGTCGGGCGGGAGGGTTGTTTGGGACCCAGTACTTC. Its protein product is CASSRAGGLFGTQYF.

The genes are TRBV5-4 and TRBJ2-1; 8 nucleotides agree with TRBD2. Germline V gene lookup returns CDR1 SGHNT and CDR2 YYREEE (reference sequence). V trimming: 4 bases; J trimming: 7 bases; junction bases outside the gene matches: 7. CDR3 length: 14 amino acids. The CDR3 bases are TGTGCCAGCAGCACGGAGATAGCGGGGAATGAGCAGTTCTTC. As protein: CASSTEIAGNEQFF.

V gene TRBV7-9 combines with J gene TRBJ2-7, with D uncertain. CDR3 length: 12 residues. Germline lookup yields CDR1 SEHNR and CDR2 FQNEAQ (reference sequence). With 2 bases removed from V and 4 bases from J, the gap between germline ends came to 6 bases. DNA of the CDR3: TGTGCCAGCAGCTTAACGGTATACGAGCAGTACTTC. Translating gives CASSLTVYEQYF. Full variable domain (outside the CDR3, taken from reference TRBV7-9 and TRBJ2-7): DTGVSQNPRHKITKRGQNVTFRCDPISEHNRLYWYRQTLGQGPEFLTYFQNEAQLEKSRLLSDRFSAERPKGSFSTLEIQRTEQGDSAMYLCASSLTVYEQYFGPGTRLTVT.

The CDR3 sequence is CASSLKEGFGSPLHF. In DNA, the CDR3 is TGTGCCAGCAGTTTAAAGGAGGGTTTTGGCTCACCCCTCCACTTT. The chain has TRBV27 and TRBJ1-6; the D is unclear. CDR1 and CDR2 (germline): MNHEY, SMNVEV (reference sequence). Trimming removed 2 bases at V and 10 bases at J, with 15 bases between. This CDR3 is built from 15 residues.

The chain has TRBV10-3 and TRBJ1-5; D gene unclear. V lost 10 bases, J lost 3 bases, and 10 bases lay in between. The germline V gene has CDR1 ENHRY and CDR2 SYGVKD. This CDR3 spans 12 amino acids. CDR3 nucleotide sequence: TGTGCCAGTGGGTATGACAATCAGCCCCAGCATTTT. It is translated as CASGYDNQPQHF.

The chain employs TRBV7-8 and TRBJ2-7; possible D gene TRBD1, 6 bases. The V end lost 1 base, the J end lost 2 bases, and 18 bases lay between the germline ends. Per germline, CDR1 SGHVS and CDR2 FQNEAQ. The CDR3 is 17 amino acids. CDR3 coding DNA: TGTGCCAGCAGCTTAGTAGGCAGGGGTCGAGGTACCTACGAGCAGTACTTC. Translating gives CASSLVGRGRGTYEQYF.

The CDR3 sequence: CASSIRGPNQPQHF. The CDR3 DNA reads as TGTGCCAGTAGTATCCGTGGACCCAATCAGCCCCAGCATTTT. The genes are TRBV19 and TRBJ1-5; D is unclear. This CDR3 region has 14 residues. Germline V CDR1 and CDR2: LNHDA, SQIVND (reference sequence). Trimming removed 3 bases from V and 3 bases from J, with 9 bases in between.

V gene TRBV7-9 combines with J gene TRBJ2-1; 8 bases agree with TRBD1. J lost 7 bases, V lost 4 bases, and 6 bases had no gene match. The CDR3 runs 14 residues. Germline V gene sequence: CDR1 SEHNR, CDR2 FQNEAQ (reference sequence). CDR3 sequence reads: CASSSERQGNEQFF. CDR3 bases: TGTGCCAGCAGCTCCGAACGACAGGGGAATGAGCAGTTCTTC.

The chain links TRBV16 to TRBJ2-7; a weak D match, TRBD1 (6 bases). This CDR3 has 13 amino acids. CDR1 is KGHSY and CDR2 is FQNENV in the germline V gene. The V and J ends lost 5 bases and 4 bases respectively, with 12 bases between them. The CDR3 loop reads CASSRTRGYEQYF. The CDR3 DNA sequence: TGTGCCAGCAGCAGAACCAGGGGTTACGAGCAGTACTTC.

V usage is TRBV7-2 and J usage is TRBJ2-7; D is unclear. The CDR3 is 14 amino acids. Germline V gene sequence: CDR1 SGHTA, CDR2 FQGNSA. V was pared by 5 bases and J by 11 bases, with 22 bases between. The CDR3: CASSTSGPLLGKYF. The CDR3 nucleotides are TGTGCCAGCAGCACGTCCGGACCCCTTCTCGGCAAGTACTTC.

The chain recombines TRBV27 with TRBJ1-3; no firm D call. This CDR3 is 15 amino acids long. Germline CDR1 reads MNHEY; CDR2 reads SMNVEV (reference sequence). Trimming shortened V by 3 bases and J by 0 bases, and 9 bases separated the two germline ends. The CDR3 DNA reads TGTGCCAGCAGTTTGGGCTACAGCTCTGGAAACACCATATATTTT. It specifies CASSLGYSSGNTIYF.

The chain carries TRBV13 and TRBJ1-4; the match to TRBD1 covers 9 bases. Germline values: CDR1 PRHDT, CDR2 FYEKMQ (reference sequence). This CDR3 region has 15 residues. Trimming cost V 2 bases and J 6 bases; bases outside gene matches: 4. The CDR3 region has the DNA TGTGCCAGCAGCTTATCCGGGACAGGGCATGAAAAACTGTTTTTT. Encoded protein: CASSLSGTGHEKLFF.

The chain links TRBV6-5 to TRBJ1-1; 7 bases agree with TRBD1. The CDR3 covers 13 residues. V was clipped by 9 bases and J by 1 base; unmatched bases: 5. Germline CDR1 reads MNHEY; CDR2 reads SVGAGI. CDR3 nucleotide sequence: TGTGCCAGTGCCGGGACAGCGAACACTGAAGCTTTCTTT. Protein sequence: CASAGTANTEAFF.

This chain uses TRBV19 with TRBJ2-1, with 7 bases aligning to TRBD1. The germline CDR1 and CDR2 sequences are LNHDA and SQIVND (reference sequence). J gave up 6 bases and V 5 bases, and 4 bases lay outside the gene matches. CDR3 size: 13 residues. CDR3 protein: CASSPDRANEQFF. DNA of the CDR3: TGTGCCAGTAGTCCCGACAGGGCCAATGAGCAGTTCTTC. The whole variable domain, remainder taken from reference TRBV19 and TRBJ2-1, is DGGITQSPKYLFRKEGQNVTLSCEQNLNHDAMYWYRQDPGQGLRLIYYSQIVNDFQKGDIAEGYSVSREKKESFPLTVTSAQKNPTAFYLCASSPDRANEQFFGPGTRLTVL.

The chain has TRBV18 and TRBJ1-2; maybe TRBD1 (5 bases). The V end was cut by 0 bases, the J end by 4 bases, with 15 bases between. The germline gives CDR1 KGHSH, CDR2 LQKENI. The CDR3 runs to 16 residues. CDR3 loop: CASSPPTPTASYGYTF. As DNA, the CDR3 is TGTGCCAGCTCACCACCTACCCCGACAGCCTCCTATGGCTACACCTTC. The entire variable domain, with the rest obtained from reference TRBV18 and TRBJ1-2, is as follows: NAGVMQNPRHLVRRRGQEARLRCSPMKGHSHVYWYRQLPEEGLKFMVYLQKENIIDESGMPKERFSAEFPKEGPSILRIQQVVRGDSAAYFCASSPPTPTASYGYTFGSGTRLTVV.

With regard to this clone: One end of the junction varies from germline; a read error may be responsible. The chain links TRBV7-7 to TRBJ2-1, with TRBD2 as a possible D gene (6 bases). The CDR3 has 16 residues. The germline CDR1 and CDR2 sequences are SSHAT and FNYEAQ (reference sequence). CDR3 sequence reads: CASSLNYLASEAEQFF. CDR3 coding DNA: TGTGCTAGCAGCTTAAATTATTTGGCTAGCGAAGCTGAGCAGTTCTTC.

The V gene is TRBV2, the J gene TRBJ2-1; maybe TRBD2 (7 bases). V lost 4 bases to trimming and J lost 6 bases, with 16 bases between them. This CDR3 is 15 amino acids long. Germline V gene sequence: CDR1 SNHLY, CDR2 FYNNEI. The CDR3 bases are TGTGCCAGCAGTGTGGGGGCGGGAGCCCGCAATGAGCAGTTCTTC. This translates into CASSVGAGARNEQFF.

The chain carries TRBV18 and TRBJ1-2, with a weak D call TRBD1 (5 bases). In germline, CDR1 is KGHSH, CDR2 LQKENI. This CDR3 has 13 residues. V shed 1 base and J shed 4 bases, with 7 bases lying between them. The CDR3 sequence: CASSPRDLYGYTF. As DNA, the CDR3 is TGTGCCAGCTCACCACGGGACCTCTATGGCTACACCTTC.